These 7 T cell receptor beta chains came from one sample sequenced in a study of T cell responses to AZD1222 COVID-19 vaccine. TCRdb keeps only in-frame clones here, not all; method: immunoSEQ multiplex PCR. The sample consists of 110,000 to 150,000 clones, 75% to 90% of them appearing once. The specimen was peripheral blood, collected on day 0 of AZD1222 vaccination. Source of these receptors: an adult in good health.

The chain uses TRBV27 and TRBJ2-3; D unclear. The CDR3 has 12 amino acids. V dropped 6 bases and J dropped 1 base, with 5 bases sitting between them. From germline, CDR1 is MNHEY and CDR2 SMNVEV (reference sequence). CDR3 coding DNA: TGTGCCAGCAGGAAAGGCACAGATACGCAGTATTTT. It yields the protein CASRKGTDTQYF.

This chain joins TRBV28 and TRBJ2-7; 9 bases match TRBD1. The V gene end was trimmed by 4 bases and the J gene end by 2 bases; junction bases not matched to a gene: 6. Germline assignment: CDR1 MDHEN and CDR2 SYDVKM. The CDR3 totals 15 residues. The CDR3 nucleotides read TGTGCCAGCAGTTCGCCCGGGACAGGGACCTACGAGCAGTACTTC. Translating gives CASSSPGTGTYEQYF.

The chain links TRBV5-1 to TRBJ1-1; D unresolved. This CDR3 spans 14 amino acids. The V end was cut by 0 bases, the J end by 1 base, with 7 bases between. In germline, CDR1 is SGHRS, CDR2 YFSETQ. CDR3 nucleotides: TGCGCCAGCAGCTTGGGCCAGCAGAACACTGAAGCTTTCTTT. It specifies CASSLGQQNTEAFF. Full variable domain (outside the CDR3, taken from reference TRBV5-1 and TRBJ1-1): KAGVTQTPRYLIKTRGQQVTLSCSPISGHRSVSWYQQTPGQGLQFLFEYFSETQRNKGNFPGRFSGRQFSNSRSEMNVSTLELGDSALYLCASSLGQQNTEAFFGQGTRLTVV.

The genes are TRBV5-4 and TRBJ2-3; D possibly uses TRBD1 or TRBD2 (5 bases each). Germline V gene lookup returns CDR1 SGHNT and CDR2 YYREEE (reference sequence). Trimming took 5 bases from V and 5 from J, leaving 9 bases between them. This CDR3 has 12 amino acids. In DNA form, the CDR3 reads TGTGCCAGCAGGGGGGTGAGAGATACGCAGTATTTT. Amino acids: CASRGVRDTQYF.

This chain joins TRBV29-1 and TRBJ2-5; 9 nucleotides align to TRBD1. This CDR3 contains 14 residues. Germline CDR1 reads SQVTM; CDR2 reads ANQGSEA. V lost 5 bases, J lost 2 bases, and 6 bases stayed unmatched. The CDR3 region has the DNA TGCAGCGTTCCCCGGGACAGGGCTCAAGAGACCCAGTACTTC. Protein sequence: CSVPRDRAQETQYF.

The V and J genes are TRBV7-9 and TRBJ2-5; D is ambiguous. Germline CDR1 is SEHNR and CDR2 is FQNEAQ (reference sequence). This CDR3 is built from 11 residues. Trimming stripped 5 bases from V and 5 bases from J, with 6 bases between. CDR3 region: CASSGRETQYF. CDR3 DNA sequence: TGTGCCAGCAGCGGGCGGGAGACCCAGTACTTC.

This chain joins TRBV6-6 and TRBJ1-1, with D tentatively TRBD1 (5 bases). Germline-derived CDR1 and CDR2 are MNHNY and SVGAGI (reference sequence). Trimming took 6 bases from V and 5 from J, leaving 7 bases between them. The CDR3 is 11 amino acids. CDR3 in DNA: TGTGCCAGCAGGGGGGAGACTGAAGCTTTCTTT. This codes for CASRGETEAFF.